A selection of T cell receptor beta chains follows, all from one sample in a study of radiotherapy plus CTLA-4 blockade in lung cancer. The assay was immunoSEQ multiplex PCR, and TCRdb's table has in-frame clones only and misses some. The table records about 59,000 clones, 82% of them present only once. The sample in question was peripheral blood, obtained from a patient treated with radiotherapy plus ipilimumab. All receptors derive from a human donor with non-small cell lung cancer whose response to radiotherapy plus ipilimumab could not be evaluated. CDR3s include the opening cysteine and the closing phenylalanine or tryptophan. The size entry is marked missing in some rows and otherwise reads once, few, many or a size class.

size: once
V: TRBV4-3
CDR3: CASSQDRDSYNEQLF

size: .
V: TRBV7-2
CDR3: CASGYRQGAGEQYF

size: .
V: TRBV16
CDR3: CASSQSGGDQPQHF

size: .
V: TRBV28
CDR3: CASRTRTVNEQFF

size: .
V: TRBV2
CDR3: CASSSQRSSYNEQFF

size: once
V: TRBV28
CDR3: CASRPGQGARVGTDTQYF

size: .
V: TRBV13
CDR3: CASSVRGRTTDTQYF

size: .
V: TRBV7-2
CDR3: CASSFGWGGDQQFF

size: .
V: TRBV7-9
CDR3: CASSRDRSTDTQYF

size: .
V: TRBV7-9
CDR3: CASSLGTSYTGELFF

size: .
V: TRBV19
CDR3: CASSWGQGAEQYF

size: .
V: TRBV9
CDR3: CASSVDQRADTQYF

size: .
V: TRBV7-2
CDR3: CASSAQGDSNQPQHF

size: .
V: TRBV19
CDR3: CASSLGQGADGYTF

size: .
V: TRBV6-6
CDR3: CASSSPGTHYEQYF

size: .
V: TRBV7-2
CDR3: CASSPAGGGQQYF

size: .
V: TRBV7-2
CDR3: CASSLDQGARGYTF

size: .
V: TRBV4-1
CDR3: CASSSPGQGRNQPQHF

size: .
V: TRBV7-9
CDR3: CATPGEGASFYGYTF

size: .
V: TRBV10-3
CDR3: CAISRETDHEQYF

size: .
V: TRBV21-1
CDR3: CASSKGTGDYGYTF

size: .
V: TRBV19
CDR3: CASSEGSLQFF

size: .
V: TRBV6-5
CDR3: CASSRPQGRMEAFF

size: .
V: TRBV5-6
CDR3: CASAPWQGVTEQYF